This T cell receptor (beta chain) was identified in a study of blood T cell repertoires in COVID-19. Per the study methods: Amplified reference gene primers provided the basis for estimating nucleated cell counts. The table came from immunoSEQ multiplex PCR; TCRdb's copy has only in-frame clones and leaves some out. For V, J and clone size, that table is used; D and trimming come from the DNA. The sample lists tens of thousands of clones, 87% occurring once. V dropped 0 bases and J dropped 8 bases, with 11 bases sitting between them. The CDR3 contains 14 residues. From germline, CDR1 is LGHDT and CDR2 YNNKEL (reference sequence).

The chain recombines TRBV3-1 (or the pseudogene TRBV3-2) with TRBJ2-1, with D unclear. The source is a human donor with active COVID-19. The donor label of this sample is uncertain. Specimen: peripheral blood. The CDR3, as DNA: TGTGCCAGCAGCCAAGACTGGAGTAGGCATGAGCAGTTCTTC. This translates into CASSQDWSRHEQFF.